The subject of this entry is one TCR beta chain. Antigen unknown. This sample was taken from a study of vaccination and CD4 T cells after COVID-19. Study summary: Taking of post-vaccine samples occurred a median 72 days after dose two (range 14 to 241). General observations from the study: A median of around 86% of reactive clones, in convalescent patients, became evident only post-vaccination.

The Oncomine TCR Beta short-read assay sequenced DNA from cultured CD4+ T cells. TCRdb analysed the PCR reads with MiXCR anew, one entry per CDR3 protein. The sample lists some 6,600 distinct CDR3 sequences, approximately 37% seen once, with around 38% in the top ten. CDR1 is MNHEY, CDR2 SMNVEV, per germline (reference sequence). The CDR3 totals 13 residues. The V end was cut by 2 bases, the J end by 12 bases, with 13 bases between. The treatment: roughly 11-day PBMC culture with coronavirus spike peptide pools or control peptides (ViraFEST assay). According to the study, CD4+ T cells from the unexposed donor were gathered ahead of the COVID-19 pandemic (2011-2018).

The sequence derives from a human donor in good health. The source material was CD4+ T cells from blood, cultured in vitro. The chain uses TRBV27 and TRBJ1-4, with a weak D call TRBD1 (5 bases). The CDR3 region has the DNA TGTGCCAGCAGTTTAGTGGGGGGTACGGAACTGTTTTTT. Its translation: CASSLVGGTELFF. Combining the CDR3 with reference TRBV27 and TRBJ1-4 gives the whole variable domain EAQVTQNPRYLITVTGKKLTVTCSQNMNHEYMSWYRQDPGLGLRQIYYSMNVEVTDKGDVPEGYKVSRKEKRNFPLILESPSPNQTSLYFCASSLVGGTELFFGSGTQLSVL.